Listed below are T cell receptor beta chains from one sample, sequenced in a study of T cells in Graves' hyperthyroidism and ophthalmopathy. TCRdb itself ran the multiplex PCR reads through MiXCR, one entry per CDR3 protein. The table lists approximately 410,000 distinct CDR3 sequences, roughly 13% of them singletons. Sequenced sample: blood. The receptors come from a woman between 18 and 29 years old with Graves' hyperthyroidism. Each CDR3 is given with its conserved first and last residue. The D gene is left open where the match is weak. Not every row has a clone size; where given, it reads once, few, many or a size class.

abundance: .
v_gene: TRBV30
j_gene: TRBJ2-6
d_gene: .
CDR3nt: TGTGCCTGGAGTGTGGGGCATGGGGCCAACGTCCTGACTTTC
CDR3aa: CAWSVGHGANVLTF

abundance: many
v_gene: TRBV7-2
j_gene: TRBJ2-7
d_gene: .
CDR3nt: TGTGCCAGCAGCGACCGGAAACTAGTTGCGCACGAGCAGTACTTC
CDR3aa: CASSDRKLVAHEQYF

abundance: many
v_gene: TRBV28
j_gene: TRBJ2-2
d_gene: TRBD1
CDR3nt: TGTGCCAGCAGGGTCAGGACAGGGAGGAACACCGGGGAGCTGTTTTTT
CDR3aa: CASRVRTGRNTGELFF

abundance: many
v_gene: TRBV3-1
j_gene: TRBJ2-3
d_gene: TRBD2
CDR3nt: TGTGCCAGCAGCCCATTAGCGGGGATGGGCACAGATACGCAGTATTTT
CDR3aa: CASSPLAGMGTDTQYF

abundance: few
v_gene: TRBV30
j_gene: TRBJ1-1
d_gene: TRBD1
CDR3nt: TGTGCCTGGAGTTACAGGGGGCAAACTGAAGCTTTCTTT
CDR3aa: CAWSYRGQTEAFF

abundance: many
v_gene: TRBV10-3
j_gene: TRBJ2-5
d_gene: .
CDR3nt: TGTGCCACCACTGGACGGGAGTCTGGAGAGACCCAGTACTTC
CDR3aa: CATTGRESGETQYF

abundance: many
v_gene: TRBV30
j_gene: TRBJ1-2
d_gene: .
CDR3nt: TGTGCCTGGAGTGTAAGCGCCTATGGCTACACCTTC
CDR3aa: CAWSVSAYGYTF

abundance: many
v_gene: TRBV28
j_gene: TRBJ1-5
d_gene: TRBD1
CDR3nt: TGTGCCAGCAGCCCACAGGGGGCCGATCAGCCCCAGCATTTT
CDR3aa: CASSPQGADQPQHF

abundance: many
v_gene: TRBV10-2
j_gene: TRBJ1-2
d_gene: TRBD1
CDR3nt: TGCGCCAGCAGAGCCGGGACAGGGTCTGGCTACACCTTC
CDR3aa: CASRAGTGSGYTF

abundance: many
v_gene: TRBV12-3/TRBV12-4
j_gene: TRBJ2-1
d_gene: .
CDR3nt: TGTGCCAGCAGTTACTCGGGACTTTCCTACAATGAGCAGTTCTTC
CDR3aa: CASSYSGLSYNEQFF

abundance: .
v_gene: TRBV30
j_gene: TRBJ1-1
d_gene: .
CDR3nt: TGTGCCTGGAGGAGACAGCTGAACACTGAAGCTTTCTTT
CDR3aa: CAWRRQLNTEAFF

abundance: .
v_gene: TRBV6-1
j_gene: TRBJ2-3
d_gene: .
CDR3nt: TGTGCCAGCAGGGCGGATCCAGATACGCAGTATTTT
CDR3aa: CASRADPDTQYF

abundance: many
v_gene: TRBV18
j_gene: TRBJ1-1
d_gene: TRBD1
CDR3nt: TGTGCCAGCTCGCCGATGGACAGGGCGACTGAAGCTTTCTTT
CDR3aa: CASSPMDRATEAFF

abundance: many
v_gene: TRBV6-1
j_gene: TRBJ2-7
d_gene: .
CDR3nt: TGTGCCAGCAGTGAAGGAGCGAGCGAGCAGTACTTC
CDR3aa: CASSEGASEQYF

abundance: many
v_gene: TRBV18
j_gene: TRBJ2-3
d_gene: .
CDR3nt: TGTGCCAGCTCACCAAGGGATACGCAGTATTTT
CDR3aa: CASSPRDTQYF

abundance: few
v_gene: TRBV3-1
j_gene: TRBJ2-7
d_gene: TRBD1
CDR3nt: TGTGCCAGCAGCCAAGGTTTGGGACAGGGAACCTACGAGCAGTACTTC
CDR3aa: CASSQGLGQGTYEQYF

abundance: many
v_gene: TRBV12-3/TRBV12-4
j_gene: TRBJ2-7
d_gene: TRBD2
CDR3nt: TGTGCCAGCAGCACTAGCGACCTCTACGAGCAGTACTTC
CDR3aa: CASSTSDLYEQYF

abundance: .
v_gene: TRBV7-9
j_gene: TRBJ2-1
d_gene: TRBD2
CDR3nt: TGCGCCAGCAGCCCTAGCGGGACCGATCAGTTCTTC
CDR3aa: CASSPSGTDQFF

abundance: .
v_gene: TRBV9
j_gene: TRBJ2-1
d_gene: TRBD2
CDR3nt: TGTGCCAGCAGCGGGGGGAGTAGCGGGAGTTTTGAGCAGTTCTTC
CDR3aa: CASSGGSSGSFEQFF

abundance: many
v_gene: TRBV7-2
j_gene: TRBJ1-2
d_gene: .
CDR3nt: TGTGCCAGTAGTACCCTTCGGGAGTCATTAGTGAATGGCTACACCTTC
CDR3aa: CASSTLRESLVNGYTF

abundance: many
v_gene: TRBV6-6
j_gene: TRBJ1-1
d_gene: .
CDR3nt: TGTGCCAGCAGTTACAATGGGGGGAGCACTGAAGCTTTCTTT
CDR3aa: CASSYNGGSTEAFF

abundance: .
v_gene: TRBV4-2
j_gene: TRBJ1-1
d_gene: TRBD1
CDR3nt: TGTGCCAGCAGCTCTGTCGGACAGGGGGCTGTGGACACTGAAGCTTTCTTT
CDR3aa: CASSSVGQGAVDTEAFF

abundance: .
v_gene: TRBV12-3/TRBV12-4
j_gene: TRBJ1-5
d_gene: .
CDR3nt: TGTGCCAGCAGACTGGACAATAGCAATCAGCCCCAGCATTTT
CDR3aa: CASRLDNSNQPQHF

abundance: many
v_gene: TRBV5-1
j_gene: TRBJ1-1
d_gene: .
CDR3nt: TGCGCCAGCAGCTTGGCCGAGGGAGGTCGGACTGAAGCTTTCTTT
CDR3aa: CASSLAEGGRTEAFF

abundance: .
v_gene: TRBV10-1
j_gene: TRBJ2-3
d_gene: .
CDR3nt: TGCGCCAGCAGTGAGGTGTGGTTAAGCGGGCAAACCACAGATACGCAGTATTTT
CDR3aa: CASSEVWLSGQTTDTQYF

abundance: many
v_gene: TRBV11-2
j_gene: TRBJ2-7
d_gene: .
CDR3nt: TGTGCCAGCAGCTTAGTCGCGACCGCGGGGCCTAACGAGCAGTACTTC
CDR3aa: CASSLVATAGPNEQYF

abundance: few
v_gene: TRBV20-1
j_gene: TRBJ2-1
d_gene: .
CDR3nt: TGCAGTGCAGTGAGACAGGTTGGGAATGAGCAGTTCTTC
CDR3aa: CSAVRQVGNEQFF

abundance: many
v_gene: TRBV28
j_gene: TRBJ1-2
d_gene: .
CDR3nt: TGTGCCAGCCTACCGAGTTTTAACTATGGCTACACCTTC
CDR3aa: CASLPSFNYGYTF

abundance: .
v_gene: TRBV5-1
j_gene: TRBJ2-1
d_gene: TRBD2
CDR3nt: TGCGCCAGCAGCCTCGGGACTACCTACGAGCAGTTCTTC
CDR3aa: CASSLGTTYEQFF

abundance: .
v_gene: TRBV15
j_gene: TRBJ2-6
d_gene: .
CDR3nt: TGTGCCACCAGTATCGGGGACGGGGCCAACGTCCTGACTTTC
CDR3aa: CATSIGDGANVLTF

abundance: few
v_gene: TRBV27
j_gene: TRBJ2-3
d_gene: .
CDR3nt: TGTGCCAGCAGTTTTCGGCGGAGCACAGATACGCAGTATTTT
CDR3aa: CASSFRRSTDTQYF

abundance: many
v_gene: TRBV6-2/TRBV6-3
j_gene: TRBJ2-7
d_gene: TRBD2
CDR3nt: TGTGCCAGCAGTTACGCTAGCGGGAGAATCACCGAGCAGTACTTC
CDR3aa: CASSYASGRITEQYF

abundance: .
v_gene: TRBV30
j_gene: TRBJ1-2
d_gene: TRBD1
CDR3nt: TGTGCCTGGAATGGGGACAGACTTTTTGGGGGCTACACCTTC
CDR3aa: CAWNGDRLFGGYTF

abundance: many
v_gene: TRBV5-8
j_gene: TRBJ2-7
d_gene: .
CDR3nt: TGTGCCAGCAGGGGTCAGCTAGGCTCCGAGCAGTACTTC
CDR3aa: CASRGQLGSEQYF

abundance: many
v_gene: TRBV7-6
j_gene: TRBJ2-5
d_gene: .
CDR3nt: TGTGCCAGCAGCTTAGGTGCAGGGCGGCAAGAGACCCAGTACTTC
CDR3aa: CASSLGAGRQETQYF

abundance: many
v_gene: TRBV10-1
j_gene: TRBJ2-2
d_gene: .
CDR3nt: TGCGCCAGCAGAAGCGGGCAGAACACCGGGGAGCTGTTTTTT
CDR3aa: CASRSGQNTGELFF

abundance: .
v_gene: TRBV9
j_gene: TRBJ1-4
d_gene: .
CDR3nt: TGTGCCAGCAGCCCTTCCTCCGCGGGGAATGAAAAACTGTTTTTT
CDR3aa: CASSPSSAGNEKLFF

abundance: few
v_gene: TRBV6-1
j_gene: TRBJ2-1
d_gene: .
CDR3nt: TGTGCCAGCAGACCAGGTGGCGGGGACAATGAGCAGTTCTTC
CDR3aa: CASRPGGGDNEQFF

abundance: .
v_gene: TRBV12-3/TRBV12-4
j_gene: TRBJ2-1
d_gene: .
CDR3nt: TGTGCCAGCAGTTTGAGTAGCTCCTACGATGAGCAGTTCTTC
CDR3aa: CASSLSSSYDEQFF

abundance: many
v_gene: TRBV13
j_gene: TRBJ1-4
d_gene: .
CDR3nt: TGTGCCAGCAGCTTAGGATCTCCAACTAATGAAAAACTGTTTTTT
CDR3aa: CASSLGSPTNEKLFF

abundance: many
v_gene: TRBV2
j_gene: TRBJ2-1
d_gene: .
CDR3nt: TGTGCCAGCAGACCGCGGACCGAATGGGGCGACAATGAGCAGTTCTTC
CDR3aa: CASRPRTEWGDNEQFF

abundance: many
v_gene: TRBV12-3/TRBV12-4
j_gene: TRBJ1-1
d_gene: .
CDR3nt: TGTGCCAGCACCCCACAACGGAGGAACACTGAAGCTTTCTTT
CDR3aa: CASTPQRRNTEAFF

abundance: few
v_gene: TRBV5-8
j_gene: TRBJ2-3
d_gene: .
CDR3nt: TGTGCCAGCAGCTTGTATGATACGCAGTATTTT
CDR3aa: CASSLYDTQYF

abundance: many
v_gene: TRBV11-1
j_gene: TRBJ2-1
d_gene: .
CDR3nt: TGTGCCAGCAGCTTAGTAGGGCGGAACAATGAGCAGTTCTTC
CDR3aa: CASSLVGRNNEQFF

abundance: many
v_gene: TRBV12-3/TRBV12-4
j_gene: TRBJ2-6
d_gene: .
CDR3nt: TGTGCCAGCAGTCTCACCCTAGGGCGCTCTGGGGCCAACGTCCTGACTTTC
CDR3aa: CASSLTLGRSGANVLTF

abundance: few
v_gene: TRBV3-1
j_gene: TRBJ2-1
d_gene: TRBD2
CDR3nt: TGTGCCAGCAGCCAAGTTCGGACTAGTGAGGATAGTGAGCAGTTCTTC
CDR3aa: CASSQVRTSEDSEQFF

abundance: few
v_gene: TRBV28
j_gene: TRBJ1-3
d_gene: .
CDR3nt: TGTGCCAGCAGTTCTTACCGGGGCTCTGGAAACACCATATATTTT
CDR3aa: CASSSYRGSGNTIYF

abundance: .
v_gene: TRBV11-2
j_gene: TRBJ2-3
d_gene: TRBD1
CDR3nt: TGTGCCAGCAGCCCAAGACCGGGACAGGGGGCAGATACGCAGTATTTT
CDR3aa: CASSPRPGQGADTQYF

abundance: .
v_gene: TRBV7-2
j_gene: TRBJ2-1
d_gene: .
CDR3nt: TGTGCCAGCAGCTTGGGGTTAGGCAGGGCCCACAATGAGCAGTCCTTC
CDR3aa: CASSLGLGRAHNEQSF

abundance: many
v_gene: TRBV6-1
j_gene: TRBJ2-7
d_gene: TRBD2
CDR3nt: TGTGCCAGCAGAGGGACTAGCGGGGCCTACGAGCAGTACTTC
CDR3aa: CASRGTSGAYEQYF

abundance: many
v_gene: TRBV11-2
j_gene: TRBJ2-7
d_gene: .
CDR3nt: TGTGCCAGCAGCCAAACAGGGTTCTACGAGCAGTACTTC
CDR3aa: CASSQTGFYEQYF

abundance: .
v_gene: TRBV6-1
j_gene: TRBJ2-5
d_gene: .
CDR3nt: TGTGCCAGCAGGGACAGTCCGGGACTCCCAGAGACCCAGTACTTC
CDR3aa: CASRDSPGLPETQYF

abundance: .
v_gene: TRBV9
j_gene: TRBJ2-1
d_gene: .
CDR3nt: TGTGCCAGCAGCGTAGAGGCTCAACCAGGGGGGAGCCCCTACAATGAGCAGTTCTTC
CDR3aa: CASSVEAQPGGSPYNEQFF

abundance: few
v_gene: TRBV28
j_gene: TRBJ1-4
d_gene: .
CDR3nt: TGTGCCAGCAGTCCTGAGAACAGGGAAGGAAGAGGAAAACTGTTTTTT
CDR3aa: CASSPENREGRGKLFF

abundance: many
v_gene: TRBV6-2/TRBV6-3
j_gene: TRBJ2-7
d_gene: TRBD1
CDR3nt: TGTGCCAGCAGTTACTCAGCCCGGACAGGTCACGAGCAGTACTTC
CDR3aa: CASSYSARTGHEQYF